This T cell receptor (beta chain) was obtained from a study of T-cell reconstitution after alpha-beta-depleted transplantation in children. At least ten counts were recorded for this clonotype. Its antigen remains unidentified. Study results and caveats: Reportedly, alpha-beta T cells present about two months post-transplant originated from several hundred expanded clones of graft origin.

Preparation of the TCRbeta library used unique molecular identifiers. MiXCR was run by TCRdb on the PCR reads, yielding one entry per CDR3 protein. The sample includes 250,000 to 300,000 distinct CDR3 sequences, around 10% seen only once; the top ten take just under 7.5%. The CDR3 is 17 amino acids. V dropped 4 bases and J dropped 0; count of bases not matched to a gene: 11. Germline V gene lookup returns CDR1 SGHRS and CDR2 YFSETQ. The chain employs TRBV5-1 and TRBJ2-3; 7 positions match TRBD1. Sequenced here: PBMCs, sampled before TCRalphabeta/CD19-depleted stem cell transplant. The origin of this receptor is a boy younger than two with acute myeloid leukemia, due to receive a stem cell transplant. CDR3 sequence reads: CASSITGAGASTDTQYF. CDR3 nucleotide sequence: TGCGCCAGCAGCATAACAGGGGCCGGAGCTAGCACAGATACGCAGTATTTT.